Following are 6 T cell receptor beta chains from one sample sequenced in a study of OX40 agonist ivuxolimab in advanced cancers. Only in-frame clones appear in the TCRdb table, and some are missing; sequencing was by immunoSEQ multiplex PCR. The data show 35,000 to 45,000 clones, 85% to 90% seen once. The material sequenced was CD4+ or CD8+ T cells sorted from blood, taken in a trial of the OX40 agonist ivuxolimab. The receptor source for this set is an adult with an advanced solid tumor such as melanoma, head and neck, liver or kidney cancer.

The gene calls are TRBV19 and TRBJ2-6; D not certain. The germline gives CDR1 LNHDA, CDR2 SQIVND (reference sequence). The germline V and J ends were trimmed by 9 bases and 3 bases, with 12 bases remaining between them. There are 14 residues in the CDR3. The CDR3 region has the DNA TGTGCCAGCCATAAACGGAGTGGGGCCAACGTCCTGACTTTC. As protein: CASHKRSGANVLTF.

The chain uses TRBV18 and TRBJ1-2; D ambiguous. V was trimmed by 2 bases and J by 1 base, leaving 11 bases between them. The CDR3 length is 15 residues. Germline loops: CDR1 KGHSH, CDR2 LQKENI. CDR3 protein: CASSPYGQVNYGYTF. CDR3 sequence (DNA): TGTGCCAGCTCACCATATGGCCAGGTTAACTATGGCTACACCTTC.

This sequence joins TRBV6-1 and TRBJ1-1, with D tentatively TRBD1 (5 bases). V gave up 8 bases and J gave up 5 bases, with 18 bases separating them. CDR1 and CDR2 from the germline V gene are MNHNS and SASEGT. The CDR3 is 14 residues long. The CDR3 nucleotides read TGTGCCAGCTCCCCTAGGCGGGGGAGGACTGAAGCTTTCTTT. It is translated as CASSPRRGRTEAFF.

The rearrangement joins TRBV7-3 to TRBJ2-1; D possibly matches TRBD1 or TRBD2 (5 bases each). CDR1 and CDR2 (germline): SGHTA, FQGTGA. V was shortened by 3 bases and J by 9 bases, with 27 bases between the two germline ends. The CDR3 is 18 amino acids. CDR3 sequence: CASSLTAGYNQAGGEQFF. CDR3 DNA sequence: TGTGCCAGCAGCTTGACCGCTGGATACAATCAAGCTGGGGGTGAGCAGTTCTTC.

This chain joins TRBV7-2 and TRBJ2-4; the D call may be TRBD1 or TRBD2 (5 bases each). The CDR3 length is 16 residues. CDR1 is SGHTA, CDR2 FQGNSA, per germline. V lost 0 bases and J 0 bases, leaving 9 bases between the germline ends. CDR3 region: CASSLAWDGAKNIQYF. CDR3 sequence (DNA): TGTGCCAGCAGCTTAGCGTGGGACGGAGCCAAAAACATTCAGTACTTC.

This clone occurred once. The chain links TRBV7-2 to TRBJ1-2; D might be TRBD1 (6 bases). This CDR3 comprises 15 residues. The V end lost 1 base, the J end lost 3 bases, and 12 bases lay between the germline ends. Germline V gene sequence: CDR1 SGHTA, CDR2 FQGNSA. The DNA for the CDR3 is TGTGCCAGCAGCTTAGAAGGGGGTCACTACTATGGCTACACCTTC. This codes for CASSLEGGHYYGYTF.